The following is a TCR beta chain sequence with its context. The target antigen is unknown. This sample was taken from a study of monozygotic twins with inflammatory bowel disease. No sorting of T cells preceded isolation of total RNA from whole blood. TCRalpha and TCRbeta cDNA went through two nested PCRs of approximately 16 and 10 cycles. TCRdb reprocessed the 5' RACE reads and keeps a single row for each CDR3 protein, giving no DNA. Its table records 200,000 to 250,000 distinct CDR3 sequences. Study-wide results and caveats: IBD patients carried less diverse TCRbeta repertoires (inverse Simpson) than healthy co-twins. Researchers report that IBD patients shared fewer clonotypes with others than healthy twins, especially amid disease activity.

The sample comprised blood. The sequence was collected from a human donor with ulcerative colitis or Crohn's disease, or a healthy co-twin of an affected twin (not recorded which).

CDR3 region: CASSLGGRSEAFF. The chain combines TRBV11-3 with TRBJ1-1. Germline-derived CDR1 and CDR2 are SGHNT and YENEEA. This CDR3 has 13 residues.